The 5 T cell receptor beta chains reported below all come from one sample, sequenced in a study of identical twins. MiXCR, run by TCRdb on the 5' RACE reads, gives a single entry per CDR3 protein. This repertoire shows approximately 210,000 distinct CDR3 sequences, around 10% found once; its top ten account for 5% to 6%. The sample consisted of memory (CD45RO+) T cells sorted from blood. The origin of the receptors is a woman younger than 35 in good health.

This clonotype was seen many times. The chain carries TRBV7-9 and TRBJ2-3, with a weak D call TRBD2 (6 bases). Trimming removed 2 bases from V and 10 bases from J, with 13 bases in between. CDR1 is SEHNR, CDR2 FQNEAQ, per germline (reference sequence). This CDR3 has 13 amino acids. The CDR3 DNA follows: TGTGCCAGCAGCTTACACGGGAGTACGGCGCAGTATTTT. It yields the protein CASSLHGSTAQYF. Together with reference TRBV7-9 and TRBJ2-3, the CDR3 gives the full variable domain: DTGVSQNPRHKITKRGQNVTFRCDPISEHNRLYWYRQTLGQGPEFLTYFQNEAQLEKSRLLSDRFSAERPKGSFSTLEIQRTEQGDSAMYLCASSLHGSTAQYFGPGTRLTVL.

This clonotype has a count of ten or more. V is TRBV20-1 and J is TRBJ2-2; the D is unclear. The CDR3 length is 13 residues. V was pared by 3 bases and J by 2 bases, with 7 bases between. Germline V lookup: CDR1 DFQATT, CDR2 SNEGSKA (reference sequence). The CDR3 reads CSASTPNTGELFF. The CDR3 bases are TGCAGTGCTAGTACGCCCAACACCGGGGAGCTGTTTTTT.

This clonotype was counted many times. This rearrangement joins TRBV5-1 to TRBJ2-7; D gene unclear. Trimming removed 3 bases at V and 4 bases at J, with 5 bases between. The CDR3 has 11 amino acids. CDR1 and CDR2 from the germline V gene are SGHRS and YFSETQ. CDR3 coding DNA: TGCGCCAGCAGCTCGCAGTACGAGCAGTACTTC. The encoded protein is CASSSQYEQYF.

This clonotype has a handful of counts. This CDR3 reads CASSLSVSGNSPLHF. As DNA, the CDR3 is TGCGCCAGCAGCTTGAGTGTGTCGGGTAATTCACCCCTCCACTTT. The chain recombines TRBV5-1 with TRBJ1-6; D is unclear. V lost 1 base and J lost 6, with 11 bases in between. The CDR3 covers 15 residues. Germline V gene data show CDR1 as SGHRS and CDR2 as YFSETQ.

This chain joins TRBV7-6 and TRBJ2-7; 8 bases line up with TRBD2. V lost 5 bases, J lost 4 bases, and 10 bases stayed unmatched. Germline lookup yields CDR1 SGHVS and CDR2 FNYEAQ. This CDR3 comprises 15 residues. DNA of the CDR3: TGTGCCAGCAGCATCAACACGGGGGGGGTATACGAGCAGTACTTC. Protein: CASSINTGGVYEQYF.